This T cell receptor (beta chain) stems from a study of glioma-infiltrating T cells. Amplification of TCR alpha and beta CDR3 regions from RNA used iRepertoire nested multiplex PCR. TCRdb reprocessed the multiplex PCR reads with MiXCR, giving one entry per CDR3 protein. This sample has about 130,000 distinct CDR3 sequences, with 24% found just once. The sample holds a few counts of this clonotype. Germline CDR1 is DFQATT and CDR2 is SNEGSKA (reference sequence). The ends lost 2 bases at V and 4 bases at J; junction bases unmatched: 5. The CDR3 loop spans 14 amino acids. The sample comprised glioma tissue, nonneoplastic brain tissue, or PBMCs (not recorded which). The genes are TRBV20-1 and TRBJ2-1; 7 bases line up with TRBD1. The TCR sequence derives from a human donor with low-grade glioma or glioblastoma, undergoing nonglioma brain surgery, or in good health (not recorded which). The chain's CDR3 is CSARRDSLYNEQFF. The DNA for the CDR3 is TGCAGTGCTAGAAGGGACAGTTTATACAATGAGCAGTTCTTC.